The 19 T cell receptor beta chains in this list originate from one sample, sequenced in a study of T cells in localized non-small cell lung cancer. Data came from immunoSEQ multiplex PCR; TCRdb stores just in-frame clones and leaves some out. The sample has 70,000 to 95,000 clones, approximately 91% seen once. Material: PBMCs, obtained before any cancer treatment. These receptors originate from a woman aged 40 to 75 with stage II squamous cell lung carcinoma.

This clone was counted a few times. CDR3 region: CASSLGSAGLAFF. In DNA form, the CDR3 reads TGTGCCAGCAGCTTAGGGTCGGCAGGGCTTGCTTTCTTT. The J gene is TRBJ1-1, the V gene TRBV7-9, with a possible D match to TRBD1 (5 bases). The CDR3 consists of 13 residues. Deletions cut 1 base from V and 11 bases from J, with 14 bases between. Germline lookup yields CDR1 SEHNR and CDR2 FQNEAQ (reference sequence).

The chain links TRBV2 to TRBJ1-1; 8 positions agree with TRBD1. Per the germline V gene, CDR1 is SNHLY and CDR2 is FYNNEI. The ends lost 5 bases at V and 7 bases at J; junction bases unmatched: 6. This CDR3 has 13 residues. CDR3 residues: CASSQDRGIEAFF. The CDR3 nucleotides read TGTGCCAGCAGTCAAGACAGGGGCATTGAAGCTTTCTTT.

The gene calls are TRBV5-1 and TRBJ2-5; D is undetermined. The CDR3 spans 14 residues. V lost 0 bases and J lost 1, with 7 bases in between. Germline V CDR1 and CDR2: SGHRS, YFSETQ. The CDR3 DNA sequence: TGCGCCAGCAGCTTGGAGGTCAGCCAAGAGACCCAGTACTTC. This encodes CASSLEVSQETQYF.

V gene TRBV18 combines with J gene TRBJ2-1, with TRBD1 as a possible D gene (7 bases). Germline V lookup: CDR1 KGHSH, CDR2 LQKENI. V was trimmed by 3 bases and J by 7 bases, leaving 22 bases between them. The CDR3 has 17 amino acids. The chain's CDR3 is CASSPLRQGLAVNEQFF. The CDR3 DNA sequence: TGTGCCAGCTCACCGTTGAGACAGGGACTTGCCGTGAATGAGCAGTTCTTC.

The chain couples TRBV19 to TRBJ2-1; the D gene is possibly TRBD2 (5 bases). Trimming left V 0 bases short and J 2 bases short, with 11 bases between. The CDR3 has 16 amino acids. Germline CDR1 reads LNHDA; CDR2 reads SQIVND (reference sequence). CDR3 amino acids: CASSIDLARTYNEQFF. The DNA of the CDR3 is TGTGCCAGTAGTATAGATCTAGCACGAACCTACAATGAGCAGTTCTTC.

V and J are TRBV6-6 and TRBJ1-6; no clear D. There are 16 residues in the CDR3. Trimming took off 2 bases at V and 1 base at J, with 9 bases between the two ends. Germline V gene sequence: CDR1 MNHNY, CDR2 SVGAGI (reference sequence). The CDR3 reads CASSYLRASYNSPLHF. For the CDR3, the DNA is TGTGCCAGCAGTTACCTGAGGGCTTCCTATAATTCACCCCTCCACTTT.

The rearrangement joins TRBV6-6 to TRBJ1-1; D unresolved. CDR3 length: 11 amino acids. Germline CDR1 reads MNHNY; CDR2 reads SVGAGI (reference sequence). Deletions cut 6 bases from V and 7 bases from J, with 9 bases between. The CDR3 bases are TGTGCCAGCAGCCCAGCCCTTGAAGCTTTCTTT. Translation gives CASSPALEAFF.

This clone was observed once. The chain couples TRBV30 to TRBJ1-2, with D perhaps matching TRBD1 (6 bases). Trimming took off 2 bases at V and 9 bases at J, with 13 bases between the two ends. The CDR3 is 12 amino acids. Per the germline V gene, CDR1 is GTSNPN and CDR2 is SVGIG (reference sequence). The DNA of the CDR3 is TGTGCCTGGAGTCCACAGGGAATAAGCTACACCTTC. Translating it yields CAWSPQGISYTF.

In this sample, this clone turned up once. The J gene is TRBJ1-5, the V gene TRBV6-6, with unresolved D. V lost 7 bases and J 0 bases, leaving 13 bases between the germline ends. The CDR3 extends over 15 amino acids. Germline V gives CDR1 MNHNY, CDR2 SVGAGI (reference sequence). CDR3 nucleotides: TGTGCCAGCACCCCGGGTCGGTATAGCAATCAGCCCCAGCATTTT. Translating gives CASTPGRYSNQPQHF.

In its sample, this clone was seen once. The CDR3 sequence: CASSQEDSGANVLTF. Written as DNA, the CDR3 is TGCGCCAGCAGCCAGGAAGACTCTGGGGCCAACGTCCTGACTTTC. The V call is TRBV4-1, the J call TRBJ2-6; D is uncertain. This CDR3 contains 15 residues. Germline CDR1 is MGHRA and CDR2 is YSYEKL. Trimming removed 3 bases from V and 0 bases from J, with 6 bases in between.

The V call is TRBV5-1, the J call TRBJ2-1; unclear D gene. The germline V gene encodes CDR1 SGHRS and CDR2 YFSETQ. V dropped 7 bases and J dropped 7 bases, with 18 bases sitting between them. This CDR3 has 14 residues. CDR3 coding DNA: TGCGCCAGCCGCTCAGACGGGTTACGTAATGAGCAGTTCTTC. It codes for CASRSDGLRNEQFF. Full variable domain (remainder filled in from reference TRBV5-1 and TRBJ2-1): KAGVTQTPRYLIKTRGQQVTLSCSPISGHRSVSWYQQTPGQGLQFLFEYFSETQRNKGNFPGRFSGRQFSNSRSEMNVSTLELGDSALYLCASRSDGLRNEQFFGPGTRLTVL.

The rearrangement uses TRBV6-6 and TRBJ1-5; D is undetermined. V was pared by 2 bases and J by 0 bases, with 11 bases between. This CDR3 is 16 amino acids long. Germline-derived CDR1 and CDR2 are MNHNY and SVGAGI (reference sequence). The CDR3 spells CASSYDGGDSNQPQHF. CDR3 coding DNA: TGTGCCAGCAGTTACGACGGCGGGGATAGCAATCAGCCCCAGCATTTT.

This clone was detected a few times. This chain joins TRBV28 and TRBJ2-5; TRBD1 matches at 11 bases. V was pared by 5 bases and J by 5 bases, with 4 bases of the junction left unmatched. The CDR3 consists of 14 residues. Germline-derived CDR1 and CDR2 are MDHEN and SYDVKM. The CDR3 loop is CASSLRDRGETQYF. CDR3 bases: TGTGCCAGCAGTCTCCGGGACAGGGGGGAGACCCAGTACTTC.

The CDR3 reads CASSQSSSSGNTIYF. The CDR3 nucleotides are TGTGCCAGTAGCCAATCCAGCAGCTCTGGAAACACCATATATTTT. V and J are TRBV19 and TRBJ1-3; no firm D call. From germline, CDR1 is LNHDA and CDR2 SQIVND (reference sequence). V lost 6 bases to trimming and J lost 0 bases, with 12 bases between them. This CDR3 spans 15 amino acids.

The rearrangement links TRBV7-9 to TRBJ1-1; TRBD1 aligns across 8 bases. This CDR3 region has 14 residues. CDR1 is SEHNR, CDR2 FQNEAQ, per germline (reference sequence). Germline trimming cut 0 bases from V and 4 bases from J; bases unmatched to any gene: 1. The CDR3 reads CASSLATGGTEAFF. The CDR3 DNA sequence: TGTGCCAGCAGCTTAGCAACAGGGGGCACTGAAGCTTTCTTT.

This chain links TRBV30 with TRBJ1-1; D gene uncertain. The CDR3 length is 13 residues. The V gene's germline CDR1 is GTSNPN and CDR2 SVGIG (reference sequence). V was cut by 4 bases and J by 3 bases, with 12 bases left in between. CDR3 amino acids: CAWTKDWHTEAFF. DNA for the CDR3: TGTGCCTGGACCAAAGATTGGCACACTGAAGCTTTCTTT. The complete variable domain, with remaining parts taken from reference TRBV30 and TRBJ1-1, reads SQTIHQWPATLVQPVGSPLSLECTVEGTSNPNLYWYRQAAGRGLQLLFYSVGIGQISSEVPQNLSASRPQDRQFILSSKKLLLSDSGFYLCAWTKDWHTEAFFGQGTRLTVV.

V is TRBV28 and J is TRBJ1-1; TRBD1 agrees at 9 bases. Unmatched junction bases numbered 6, after V lost 7 bases and J lost 0 bases. Germline V CDR1 and CDR2: MDHEN, SYDVKM. The CDR3 extends over 15 amino acids. The CDR3 loop is CASNPGQGLNTEAFF. CDR3 in DNA: TGTGCCAGCAACCCGGGACAGGGATTGAACACTGAAGCTTTCTTT. The full variable domain, with the rest looked up from reference TRBV28 and TRBJ1-1, is DVKVTQSSRYLVKRTGEKVFLECVQDMDHENMFWYRQDPGLGLRLIYFSYDVKMKEKGDIPEGYSVSREKKERFSLILESASTNQTSMYLCASNPGQGLNTEAFFGQGTRLTVV.

The chain carries TRBV5-1 and TRBJ2-7; tentatively, D is TRBD1 (6 bases). The germline CDR1 and CDR2 sequences are SGHRS and YFSETQ. V shed 1 base and J shed 2 bases, with 10 bases lying between them. CDR3 length: 14 amino acids. CDR3 loop: CASSLTGYAYEQYF. The CDR3 nucleotides read TGCGCCAGCAGCTTGACAGGGTACGCCTACGAGCAGTACTTC.

This clone has a single count. The chain employs TRBV29-1 and TRBJ2-7, with TRBD2 matching over 7 bases. Per the germline V gene, CDR1 is SQVTM and CDR2 is ANQGSEA. The CDR3 spans 13 residues. With V trimmed by 5 bases and J by 5 bases, 9 bases remained unmatched. The CDR3 reads CSVRLGGSHEQYF. CDR3 nucleotide sequence: TGCAGCGTTCGGTTGGGCGGGAGCCACGAGCAGTACTTC.